A single sample gave rise to the 15 T cell receptor beta chains below, sequenced in a study of blood T cells in healthy people across ages. The second PCR ran about 6 to 12 cycles with a sample-barcoded 5' primer and J-beta primers. TCRdb processed the 5' RACE reads anew with MiXCR; each CDR3 protein has one entry. Here the sample spans about 670,000 distinct CDR3 sequences, approximately 40% being singletons. Material: blood. The receptors stem from a man older than 75 in good health.

The chain recombines TRBV7-2 with TRBJ2-3; 9 nucleotides line up with TRBD2. J gave up 3 bases and V 8 bases, and 9 bases lay outside the gene matches. The CDR3 is 15 amino acids. CDR1 and CDR2 (germline): SGHTA, FQGNSA. CDR3 protein: CASGTPSGTTDTQYF. In nucleotides, the CDR3 is TGTGCCAGCGGAACCCCTAGCGGGACTACAGATACGCAGTATTTT.

V and J are TRBV20-1 and TRBJ1-2; tentatively, D is TRBD1 (6 bases). Trimming removed 1 base at V and 8 bases at J, with 20 bases between. CDR1 and CDR2 from the germline V gene are DFQATT and SNEGSKA (reference sequence). The CDR3 runs to 15 residues. The CDR3 region has the DNA TGCAGTGCTAGAGCAGACGGGACATCTAGGGGCGGCTACACCTTC. Translated, it gives CSARADGTSRGGYTF.

Of note for this clonotype: This clone may be a read error of a much larger clone one base away. For the CDR3, the DNA is TGTGCCAGCAGATCTATTGCGGGACAGGGATGGCGGAGTCTTAGATACGAGCAGTACTTC. This gives the protein CASRSIAGQGWRSLRYEQYF. This chain connects TRBV28 to TRBJ2-4; 9 bases line up with TRBD1. The closer fit of TRBJ2-7 to the DNA end suggests the J call may be wrong. CDR1 MDHEN and CDR2 SYDVKM come from the germline V gene. The CDR3 is 20 amino acids.

This CDR3 is CASSPMRALRETRYF. DNA for the CDR3: TGTGCCAGCAGCCCCATGAGGGCCCTGCGGGAGACCCGGTACTTC. This rearrangement joins TRBV7-2 to TRBJ2-7, with 7 nucleotides matching TRBD2. Looked up from germline, CDR1 is SGHTA and CDR2 is FQGNSA. The junction had 19 bases not matched to a gene; V was cut back by 5 bases and J by 12 bases. The CDR3 is 15 amino acids.

The CDR3 DNA sequence: TGCGCCAGCAGTGAAGGAGGGGCCACTGAAGCTTTCTTT. This translates into CASSEGGATEAFF. The chain carries TRBV10-2 and TRBJ1-1; perhaps TRBD1 as D (5 bases). Trimming took off 3 bases at V and 4 bases at J, with 9 bases between the two ends. Germline loops: CDR1 WSHSY, CDR2 SAAADI. The CDR3 totals 13 residues.

This chain connects TRBV5-1 to TRBJ1-2; 9 nucleotides agree with TRBD1. CDR1 SGHRS and CDR2 YFSETQ come from the germline V gene. There are 17 residues in the CDR3. V lost 4 bases, J lost 4 bases, and 14 bases stayed unmatched. CDR3 sequence: CASSRGTGSPQGYGYTF. The CDR3 region has the DNA TGCGCCAGCAGCCGGGGGACAGGGAGCCCTCAGGGCTATGGCTACACCTTC.

This clonotype was detected a few times. The rearrangement uses TRBV21-1 and TRBJ2-7. TRBV21-1 is annotated as a pseudogene. The CDR3 is made up of 15 amino acids. CDR3 region: CASSKDGGNSYEQYF. Written as DNA, the CDR3 is TGTGCCAGCAGCAAAGATGGGGGGAACTCCTACGAGCAGTACTTC.

The V gene is TRBV12-3 or TRBV12-4, the J gene TRBJ2-1; tentatively, D is TRBD1 (5 bases). The CDR3 is 15 residues long. Trimming pared 5 bases from V and 8 bases from J, leaving 19 bases between. The CDR3 sequence: CASSRTRQFLDEQFF. The CDR3 DNA sequence: TGTGCCAGCAGTCGTACCCGACAGTTCCTGGATGAGCAGTTCTTC.

This clonotype was detected ten times or more. V gene TRBV28 combines with J gene TRBJ1-3; D is unresolved. Trimming removed 9 bases from V and 0 bases from J, with 12 bases in between. This CDR3 has 14 amino acids. Per the germline V gene, CDR1 is MDHEN and CDR2 is SYDVKM. CDR3 sequence (DNA): TGTGCCAGTAGTCAAGTGAGCTCTGGAAACACCATATATTTT. Translated, it gives CASSQVSSGNTIYF.

This chain links TRBV6-1 with TRBJ2-5; no firm D call. Trimming took off 6 bases at V and 11 bases at J, with 10 bases between the two ends. In germline, CDR1 is MNHNS, CDR2 SASEGT. This CDR3 is 10 amino acids long. The CDR3 bases are TGTGCCAGCAGGAGGAATGAGCAGTACTTC. It yields the protein CASRRNEQYF.

V usage is TRBV9 and J usage is TRBJ1-2; the D gene is possibly TRBD1 (6 bases). The V gene's germline CDR1 is SGDLS and CDR2 YYNGEE. The CDR3 loop spans 14 amino acids. V lost 4 bases and J lost 5, with 15 bases in between. CDR3 amino acids: CASSPNPDSYGYTF. The DNA for the CDR3 is TGTGCCAGCAGCCCAAATCCGGACAGTTATGGCTACACCTTC. Using reference TRBV9 and TRBJ1-2 for the parts outside the CDR3, the full variable domain is DSGVTQTPKHLITATGQRVTLRCSPRSGDLSVYWYQQSLDQGLQFLIQYYNGEERAKGNILERFSAQQFPDLHSELNLSSLELGDSALYFCASSPNPDSYGYTFGSGTRLTVV.

Only one count was recorded for this clonotype. J is TRBJ1-5 and V is TRBV11-2; no reliable D call. Trimming removed 1 base from V and 0 bases from J, with 25 bases in between. The germline gives CDR1 SGHAT, CDR2 FQNNGV. The CDR3 has 21 amino acids. The chain's CDR3 is CASSLVWATPSNRDSNQPQHF. CDR3 nucleotides: TGTGCCAGCAGCTTAGTGTGGGCAACCCCGTCAAATAGGGATAGCAATCAGCCCCAGCATTTT.

This clonotype was recorded a few times. This chain joins TRBV18 and TRBJ1-6, with D perhaps TRBD1 (5 bases). The germline V gene has CDR1 KGHSH and CDR2 LQKENI. The V end was cut by 6 bases, the J end by 15 bases, with 18 bases between. The CDR3 has 13 amino acids. CDR3 region: CASSPGLTSDLHF. The DNA for the CDR3 is TGTGCCAGCTCCCCGGGACTTACATCGGACCTCCACTTT.

The rearrangement links TRBV9 to TRBJ2-3; the match to TRBD2 covers 7 bases. This CDR3 is 14 amino acids long. J lost 8 bases, V lost 0 bases, and 6 bases had no gene match. Germline values: CDR1 SGDLS, CDR2 YYNGEE. The CDR3 DNA follows: TGTGCCAGCAGCGTAGGGACTAGGTATGGTACGCAGTATTTT. Protein: CASSVGTRYGTQYF.

This clonotype was observed many times. V usage is TRBV6-4 and J usage is TRBJ2-3; tentative D call: TRBD1 (6 bases). This CDR3 spans 14 amino acids. Germline V gene lookup returns CDR1 MRHNA and CDR2 SNTAGT. Trimming removed 6 bases at V and 0 bases at J, with 10 bases between. Written as DNA, the CDR3 is TGTGCCAGCAGCCCCGGACAGAGCACAGATACGCAGTATTTT. It yields the protein CASSPGQSTDTQYF.